Presented here are 11 T cell receptor beta chains from one specimen sequenced in a study of blood T cell repertoires in COVID-19. Produced via immunoSEQ multiplex PCR; TCRdb's table is partial and in-frame only. The sample lists 90,000 to 150,000 clones, more than 80% occurring once. The material sequenced was peripheral blood. Source of these receptors: a human donor in a cohort sampled during active COVID-19.

The chain is built from TRBV9 and TRBJ2-7; TRBD2 matches 8 bases. V lost 0 bases to trimming and J lost 2 bases; unmatched junction nucleotides: 7. CDR3 length: 16 amino acids. CDR1 SGDLS and CDR2 YYNGEE come from the germline V gene. CDR3 sequence reads: CASSVGVRGATYEQYF. CDR3 sequence (DNA): TGTGCCAGCAGCGTAGGGGTGCGGGGGGCGACCTACGAGCAGTACTTC.

CDR3 sequence (DNA): TGTGCCTGGAGGGGAGACTCTCACGAGCAGTACTTC. As protein: CAWRGDSHEQYF. V is TRBV30 and J is TRBJ2-7, with D maybe TRBD2 (5 bases). This CDR3 contains 12 residues. Trimming removed 3 bases at V and 5 bases at J, with 11 bases between. Germline V lookup: CDR1 GTSNPN, CDR2 SVGIG (reference sequence). Drawing the rest from reference TRBV30 and TRBJ2-7, the complete variable domain is SQTIHQWPATLVQPVGSPLSLECTVEGTSNPNLYWYRQAAGRGLQLLFYSVGIGQISSEVPQNLSASRPQDRQFILSSKKLLLSDSGFYLCAWRGDSHEQYFGPGTRLTVT.

This clone was counted between two and nine times. Other nucleotide sequences from this sample produce the same CDR3. The chain carries TRBV15 and TRBJ1-5, with a tentative D call TRBD1 (5 bases). The CDR3 contains 14 residues. V was cut by 0 bases and J by 5 bases, with 8 bases left in between. Looked up from germline, CDR1 is LNHNV and CDR2 is YYDKDF (reference sequence). The CDR3 region is CATSREQGHQPQHF. CDR3 nucleotide sequence: TGTGCCACCAGCAGAGAGCAGGGCCATCAGCCCCAGCATTTT.

This clone came up once. The rearrangement joins TRBV21-1 to TRBJ1-1; TRBD1 reflects the table's D call only, with no check against the DNA. TRBV21-1 is a listed pseudogene. CDR3 size: 16 residues. The CDR3 region has the DNA TGTGCCAGCAGTAAAACGGGCAGGGGGACAGATACTGAAGCTTTCTTT. Translated, it gives CASSKTGRGTDTEAFF.

V usage is TRBV6-6 and J usage is TRBJ1-2; 7 bases are shared with TRBD1. V shed 2 bases, J shed 3 bases, and the junction held 0 bases outside the gene matches. The CDR3 extends over 13 amino acids. Germline values: CDR1 MNHNY, CDR2 SVGAGI (reference sequence). CDR3 sequence: CASSYGQDYGYTF. CDR3 nucleotide sequence: TGTGCCAGCAGTTACGGACAGGACTATGGCTACACCTTC.

This clone was detected a few times. V and J are TRBV3-1 (or the pseudogene TRBV3-2) and TRBJ1-4; D is possibly TRBD1 (5 bases). The CDR3 is 13 residues long. Germline CDR1 and CDR2: LGHDT and YNNKEL (reference sequence). Trimming took off 0 bases at V and 13 bases at J, with 12 bases between the two ends. CDR3 sequence (DNA): TGTGCCAGCAGCCAAGATGGCGGGGGTAGACTGTTTTTT. This translates into CASSQDGGGRLFF.

The rearrangement joins TRBV4-3 to TRBJ1-2, with D unclear. Trimming left V 0 bases short and J 4 bases short, with 12 bases between. CDR1 is LGHNA and CDR2 is YSLEER in the germline V gene. The CDR3 totals 15 residues. The CDR3 here is CASSQDPDTPYGYTF. For the CDR3, the DNA is TGCGCCAGCAGCCAAGACCCCGACACTCCCTATGGCTACACCTTC.

The rearrangement uses TRBV9 and TRBJ1-5; D ambiguous. Trimming left V 0 bases short and J 0 bases short, with 7 bases between. Germline lookup yields CDR1 SGDLS and CDR2 YYNGEE. The CDR3 contains 15 residues. This CDR3 is CASSVGAYSNQPQHF. The CDR3 DNA reads as TGTGCCAGCAGCGTAGGAGCATATAGCAATCAGCCCCAGCATTTT.

The V call is TRBV6-5, the J call TRBJ2-3, with D perhaps TRBD2 (5 bases). V was trimmed by 1 base and J by 6 bases, leaving 14 bases between them. Germline V lookup: CDR1 MNHEY, CDR2 SVGAGI. This CDR3 is 15 amino acids long. The CDR3 loop is CASSYFAVTGDTQYF. The CDR3 DNA follows: TGTGCCAGCAGTTACTTTGCGGTCACGGGGGATACGCAGTATTTT.

This clone occurred once. The V gene is TRBV30, the J gene TRBJ2-7; the D is unclear. Deletions cut 0 bases from V and 0 bases from J, with 3 bases between. Germline-derived CDR1 and CDR2 are GTSNPN and SVGIG (reference sequence). CDR3 length equals 12 residues. DNA of the CDR3: TGTGCCTGGAGTGTATACTCCTACGAGCAGTACTTC. It translates to CAWSVYSYEQYF.

The chain carries TRBV24-1 and TRBJ2-1, with 10 bases fitting TRBD2. The trim removed 7 bases at V and 4 bases at J, leaving 6 bases unmatched. CDR1 is KGHDR and CDR2 is SFDVKD in the germline V gene. CDR3 size: 15 residues. CDR3 nucleotide sequence: TGTGCCACCAGCGTCCGGACTAGCGGTTACAATGAGCAGTTCTTC. As protein: CATSVRTSGYNEQFF.